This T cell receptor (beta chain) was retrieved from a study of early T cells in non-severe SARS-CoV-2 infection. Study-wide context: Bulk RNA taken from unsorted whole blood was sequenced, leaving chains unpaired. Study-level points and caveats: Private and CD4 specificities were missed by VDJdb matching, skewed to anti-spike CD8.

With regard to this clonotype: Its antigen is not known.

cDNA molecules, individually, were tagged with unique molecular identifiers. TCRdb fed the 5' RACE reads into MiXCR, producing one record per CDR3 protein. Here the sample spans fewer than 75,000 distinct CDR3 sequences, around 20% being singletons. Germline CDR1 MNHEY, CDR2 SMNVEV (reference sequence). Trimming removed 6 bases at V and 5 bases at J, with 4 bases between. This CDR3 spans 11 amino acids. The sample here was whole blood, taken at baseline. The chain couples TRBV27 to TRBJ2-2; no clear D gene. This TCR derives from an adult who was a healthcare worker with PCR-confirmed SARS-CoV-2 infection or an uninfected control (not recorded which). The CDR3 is CASRGTGELFF. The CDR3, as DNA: TGTGCCAGCAGGGGGACCGGGGAGCTGTTTTTT.